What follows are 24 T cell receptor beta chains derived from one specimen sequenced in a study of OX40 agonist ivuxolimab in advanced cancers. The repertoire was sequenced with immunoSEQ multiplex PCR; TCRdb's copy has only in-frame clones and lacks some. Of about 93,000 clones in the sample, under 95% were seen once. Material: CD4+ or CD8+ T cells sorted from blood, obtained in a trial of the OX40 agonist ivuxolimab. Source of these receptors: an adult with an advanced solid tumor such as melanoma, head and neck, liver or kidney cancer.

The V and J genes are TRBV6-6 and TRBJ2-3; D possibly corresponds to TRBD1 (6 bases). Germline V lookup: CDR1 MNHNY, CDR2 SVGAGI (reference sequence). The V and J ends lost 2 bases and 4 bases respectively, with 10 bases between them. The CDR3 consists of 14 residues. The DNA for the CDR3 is TGTGCCAGCAGTTACGGCGCAGGGGCAGATACGCAGTATTTT. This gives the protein CASSYGAGADTQYF.

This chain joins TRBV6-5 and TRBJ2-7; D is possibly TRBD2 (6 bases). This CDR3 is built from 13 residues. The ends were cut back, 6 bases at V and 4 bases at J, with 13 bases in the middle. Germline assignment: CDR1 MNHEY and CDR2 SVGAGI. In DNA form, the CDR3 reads TGTGCCAGCAGCCGGGACTGGAGGTACGAGCAGTACTTC. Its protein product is CASSRDWRYEQYF.

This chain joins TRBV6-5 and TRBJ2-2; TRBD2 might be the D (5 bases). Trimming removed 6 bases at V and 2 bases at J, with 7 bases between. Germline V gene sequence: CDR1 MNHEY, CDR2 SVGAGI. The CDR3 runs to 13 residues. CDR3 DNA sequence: TGTGCCAGCAGCGGACTTAACACCGGGGAGCTGTTTTTT. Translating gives CASSGLNTGELFF.

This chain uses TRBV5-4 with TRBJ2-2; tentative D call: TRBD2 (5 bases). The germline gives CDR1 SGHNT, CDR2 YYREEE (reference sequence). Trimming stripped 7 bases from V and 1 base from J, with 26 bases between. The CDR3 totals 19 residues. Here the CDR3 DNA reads TGTGCCAGCGCTCATTCACTCCTGGGCGGGCCTCGGAACACCGGGGAGCTGTTTTTT. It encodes CASAHSLLGGPRNTGELFF.

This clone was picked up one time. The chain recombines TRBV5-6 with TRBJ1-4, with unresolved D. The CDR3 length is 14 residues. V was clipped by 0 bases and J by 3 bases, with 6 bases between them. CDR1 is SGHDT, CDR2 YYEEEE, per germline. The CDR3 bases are TGTGCCAGCAGCTTGGGAGTATCTAATGAAAAACTGTTTTTT. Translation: CASSLGVSNEKLFF. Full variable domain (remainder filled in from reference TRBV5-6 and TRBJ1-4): DAGVTQSPTHLIKTRGQQVTLRCSPKSGHDTVSWYQQALGQGPQFIFQYYEEEERQRGNFPDRFSGHQFPNYSSELNVNALLLGDSALYLCASSLGVSNEKLFFGSGTQLSVL.

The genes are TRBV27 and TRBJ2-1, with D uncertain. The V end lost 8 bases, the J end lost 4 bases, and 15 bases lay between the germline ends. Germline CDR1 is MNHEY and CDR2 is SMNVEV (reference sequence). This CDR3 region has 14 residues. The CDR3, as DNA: TGTGCCAGCCGATCCCCGGCACTTTACAATGAGCAGTTCTTC. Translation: CASRSPALYNEQFF.

The CDR3 nucleotides are TGTGCCAGCAGTGAGGTAGGGCCCCAGCATTTT. Translating it yields CASSEVGPQHF. The J gene is TRBJ1-5, the V gene TRBV6-1; no reliable D call. CDR1 MNHNS and CDR2 SASEGT come from the germline V gene. The CDR3 is 11 amino acids. V lost 3 bases, J lost 9 bases, and 6 bases lay in between.

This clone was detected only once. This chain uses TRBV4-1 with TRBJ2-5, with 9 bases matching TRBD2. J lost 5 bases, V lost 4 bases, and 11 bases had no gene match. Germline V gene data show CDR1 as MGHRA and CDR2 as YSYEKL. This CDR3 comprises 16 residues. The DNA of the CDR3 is TGCGCCAGCAGCCTCCGGGGGACTAGCTCCGTCGAGACCCAGTACTTC. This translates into CASSLRGTSSVETQYF.

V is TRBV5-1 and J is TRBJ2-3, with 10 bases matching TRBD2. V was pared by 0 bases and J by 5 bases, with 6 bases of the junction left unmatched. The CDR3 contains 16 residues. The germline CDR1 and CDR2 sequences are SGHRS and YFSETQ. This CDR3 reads CASSLEERGGIDTQYF. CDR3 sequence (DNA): TGCGCCAGCAGCTTGGAGGAGCGGGGGGGGATAGATACGCAGTATTTT.

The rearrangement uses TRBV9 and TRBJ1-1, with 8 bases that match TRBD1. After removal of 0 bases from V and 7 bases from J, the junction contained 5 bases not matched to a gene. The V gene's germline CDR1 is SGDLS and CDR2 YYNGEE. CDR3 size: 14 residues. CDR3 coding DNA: TGTGCCAGCAGCGTAGTCCCAGGGGGCGGTGAAGCTTTCTTT. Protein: CASSVVPGGGEAFF.

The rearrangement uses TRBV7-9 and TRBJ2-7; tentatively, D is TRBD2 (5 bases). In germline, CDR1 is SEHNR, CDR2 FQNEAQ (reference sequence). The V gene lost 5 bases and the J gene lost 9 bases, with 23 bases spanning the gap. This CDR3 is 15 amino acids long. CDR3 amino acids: CASSSDTVRRVGQYF. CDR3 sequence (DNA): TGTGCCAGCAGCAGCGACACAGTGCGGCGGGTCGGGCAGTACTTC. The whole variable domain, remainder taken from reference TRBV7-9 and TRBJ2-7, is DTGVSQNPRHKITKRGQNVTFRCDPISEHNRLYWYRQTLGQGPEFLTYFQNEAQLEKSRLLSDRFSAERPKGSFSTLEIQRTEQGDSAMYLCASSSDTVRRVGQYFGPGTRLTVT.

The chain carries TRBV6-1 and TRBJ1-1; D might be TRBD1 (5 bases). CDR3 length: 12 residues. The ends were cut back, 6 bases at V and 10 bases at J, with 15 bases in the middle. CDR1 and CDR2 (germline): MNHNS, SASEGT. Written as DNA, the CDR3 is TGTGCCAGCAGCCAAGGTCCTCAGGGAGCTTTCTTT. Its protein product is CASSQGPQGAFF.

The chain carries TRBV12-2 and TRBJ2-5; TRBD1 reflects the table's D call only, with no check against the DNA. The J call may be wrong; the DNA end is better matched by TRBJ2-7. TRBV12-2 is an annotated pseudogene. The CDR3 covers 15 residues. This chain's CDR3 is CASSLAGTGSYEQYF. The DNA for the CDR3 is TGTGCCAGCAGCTTAGCCGGGACAGGATCCTACGAGCAGTACTTC.

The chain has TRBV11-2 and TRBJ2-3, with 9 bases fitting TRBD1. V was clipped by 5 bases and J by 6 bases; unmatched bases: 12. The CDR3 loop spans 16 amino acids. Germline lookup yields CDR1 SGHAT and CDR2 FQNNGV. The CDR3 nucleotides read TGTGCCAGCAGCCATACCAGGACAGGGGTTTGGGATACGCAGTATTTT. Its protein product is CASSHTRTGVWDTQYF.

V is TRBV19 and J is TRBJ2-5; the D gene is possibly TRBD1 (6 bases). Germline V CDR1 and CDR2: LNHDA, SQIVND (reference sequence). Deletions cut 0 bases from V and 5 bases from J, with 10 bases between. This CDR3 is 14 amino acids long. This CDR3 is CASSIDPGVETQYF. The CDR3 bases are TGTGCCAGTAGTATAGATCCAGGGGTGGAGACCCAGTACTTC.

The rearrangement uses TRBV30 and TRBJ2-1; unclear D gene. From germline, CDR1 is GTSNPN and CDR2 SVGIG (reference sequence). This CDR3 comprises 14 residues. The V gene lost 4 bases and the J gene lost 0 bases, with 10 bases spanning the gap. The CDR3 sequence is CAWTFLSSYNEQFF. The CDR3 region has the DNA TGTGCCTGGACTTTTCTGAGCTCCTACAATGAGCAGTTCTTC.

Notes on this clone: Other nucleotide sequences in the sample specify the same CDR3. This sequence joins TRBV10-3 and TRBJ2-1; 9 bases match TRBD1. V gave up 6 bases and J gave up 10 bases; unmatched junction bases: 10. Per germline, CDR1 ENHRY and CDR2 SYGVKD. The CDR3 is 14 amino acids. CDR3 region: CAIRGPGQGGEQFF. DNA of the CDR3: TGTGCCATCAGAGGGCCGGGACAGGGTGGGGAGCAGTTCTTC.

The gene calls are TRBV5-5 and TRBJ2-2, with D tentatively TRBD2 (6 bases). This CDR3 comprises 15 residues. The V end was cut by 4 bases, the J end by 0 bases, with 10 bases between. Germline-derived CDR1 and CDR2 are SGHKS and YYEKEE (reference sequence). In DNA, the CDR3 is TGTGCCAGCAGCCCGACTAGTTCGAACACCGGGGAGCTGTTTTTT. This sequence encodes CASSPTSSNTGELFF.

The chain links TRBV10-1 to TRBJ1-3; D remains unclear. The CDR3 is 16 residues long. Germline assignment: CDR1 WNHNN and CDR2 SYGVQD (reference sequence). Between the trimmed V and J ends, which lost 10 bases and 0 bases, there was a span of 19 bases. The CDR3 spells CATLIWVVHSGNTIYF. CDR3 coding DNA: TGCGCCACGCTTATCTGGGTAGTTCACTCTGGAAACACCATATATTTT.

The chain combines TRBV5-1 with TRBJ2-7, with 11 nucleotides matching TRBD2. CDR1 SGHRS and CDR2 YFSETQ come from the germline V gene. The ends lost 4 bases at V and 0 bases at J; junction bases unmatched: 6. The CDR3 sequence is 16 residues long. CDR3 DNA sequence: TGCGCCAGCAGCGACGGACTAGCGGGCAGCTCCTACGAGCAGTACTTC. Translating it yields CASSDGLAGSSYEQYF.

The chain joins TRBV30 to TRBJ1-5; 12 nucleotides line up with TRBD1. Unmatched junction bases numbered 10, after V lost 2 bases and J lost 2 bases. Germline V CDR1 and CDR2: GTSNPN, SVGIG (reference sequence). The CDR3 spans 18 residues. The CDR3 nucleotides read TGTGCCTGGAGTCTGGCGGGACAGGGGGCACTTGGCAATCAGCCCCAGCATTTT. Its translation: CAWSLAGQGALGNQPQHF.

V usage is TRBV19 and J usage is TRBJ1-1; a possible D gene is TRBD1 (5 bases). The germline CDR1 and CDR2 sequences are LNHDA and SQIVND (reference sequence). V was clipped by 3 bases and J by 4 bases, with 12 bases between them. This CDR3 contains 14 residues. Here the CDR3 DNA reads TGTGCCAGTAGTATGGGGGGGTTTGGCACTGAAGCTTTCTTT. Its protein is CASSMGGFGTEAFF.

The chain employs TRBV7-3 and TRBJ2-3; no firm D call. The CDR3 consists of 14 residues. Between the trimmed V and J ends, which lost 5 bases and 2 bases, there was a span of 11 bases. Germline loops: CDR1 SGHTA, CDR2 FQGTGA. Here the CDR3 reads CASSPGPHTDTQYF. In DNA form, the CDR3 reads TGTGCCAGCAGCCCCGGTCCACACACAGATACGCAGTATTTT.

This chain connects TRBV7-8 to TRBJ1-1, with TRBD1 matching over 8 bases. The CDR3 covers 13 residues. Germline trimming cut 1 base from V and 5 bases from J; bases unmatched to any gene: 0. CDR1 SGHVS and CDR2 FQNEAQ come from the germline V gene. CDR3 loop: CASSLGTGTEAFF. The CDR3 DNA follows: TGTGCCAGCAGCTTAGGGACAGGGACTGAAGCTTTCTTT.